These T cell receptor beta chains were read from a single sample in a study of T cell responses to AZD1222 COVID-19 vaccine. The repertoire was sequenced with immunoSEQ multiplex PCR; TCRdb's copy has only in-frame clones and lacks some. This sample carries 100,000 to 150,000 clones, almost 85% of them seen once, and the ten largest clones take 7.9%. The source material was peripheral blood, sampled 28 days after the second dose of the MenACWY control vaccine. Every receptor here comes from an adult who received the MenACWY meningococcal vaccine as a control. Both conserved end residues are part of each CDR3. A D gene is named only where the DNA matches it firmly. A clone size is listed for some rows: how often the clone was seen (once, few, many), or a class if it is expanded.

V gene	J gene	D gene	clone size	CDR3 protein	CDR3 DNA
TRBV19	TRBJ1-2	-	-	CASSIRRAMIPKDYGYTF	TGTGCCAGTAGTATTAGGAGGGCGATGATACCCAAGGACTATGGCTACACCTTC
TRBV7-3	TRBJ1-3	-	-	CASSPTPGTLQIYF	TGTGCCAGCAGCCCAACACCCGGGACCTTACAGATATATTTT
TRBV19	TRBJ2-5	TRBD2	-	CASSIRTSGEETQYF	TGTGCCAGTAGTATCAGGACTAGCGGGGAAGAGACCCAGTACTTC
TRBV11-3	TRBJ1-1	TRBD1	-	CASSPGGTGGFKNTEAFF	TGTGCCAGCAGCCCAGGTGGGACAGGGGGCTTTAAAAACACTGAAGCTTTCTTT
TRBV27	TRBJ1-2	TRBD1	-	CASSFQQGVSGYTF	TGTGCCAGCAGTTTCCAACAGGGGGTTAGTGGCTACACCTTC
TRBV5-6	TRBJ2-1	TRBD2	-	CASSYWGGRGNEQFF	TGTGCCAGCAGCTATTGGGGCGGGAGAGGAAATGAGCAGTTCTTC
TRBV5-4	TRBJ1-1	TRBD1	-	CASSLEMTGGTEAFF	TGTGCCAGCAGCTTGGAAATGACAGGGGGCACTGAAGCTTTCTTT
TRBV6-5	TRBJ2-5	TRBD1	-	CASSYSGTGEETQYF	TGTGCCAGCAGTTACTCCGGGACAGGGGAGGAGACCCAGTACTTC
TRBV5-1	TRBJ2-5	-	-	CASSLSGEETQYF	TGCGCCAGCAGCTTGTCAGGGGAAGAGACCCAGTACTTC
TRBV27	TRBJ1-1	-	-	CASSGFQGGEAFF	TGTGCCAGCAGTGGTTTCCAGGGCGGTGAAGCTTTCTTT
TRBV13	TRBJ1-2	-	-	CASSLGRGGDYGYTF	TGTGCCAGCAGCTTAGGCCGAGGGGGTGACTATGGCTACACCTTC
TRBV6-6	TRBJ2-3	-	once	CASSYVVGRGDTQYF	TGTGCCAGCAGTTACGTCGTCGGCCGAGGGGATACGCAGTATTTT
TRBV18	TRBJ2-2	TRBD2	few	CASSPSGGNTGELFF	TGTGCCAGCTCACCAAGCGGGGGGAACACCGGGGAGCTGTTTTTT
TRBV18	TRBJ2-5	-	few	CASSPTGGAQETQYF	TGTGCCAGCTCTCCTACAGGAGGGGCACAAGAGACCCAGTACTTC
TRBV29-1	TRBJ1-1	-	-	CSASDSSYTEAFF	TGCAGCGCCAGCGACAGCTCGTACACTGAAGCTTTCTTT
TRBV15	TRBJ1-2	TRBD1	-	CATSSPGQGSGYTF	TGTGCCACCAGCAGTCCGGGACAGGGATCTGGCTACACCTTC
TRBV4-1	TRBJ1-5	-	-	CASSQDSLVEPQHF	TGCGCCAGCAGCCAAGATTCTCTCGTGGAGCCCCAGCATTTT
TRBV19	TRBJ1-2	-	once	CANRGYCYGYTF	TGTGCCAACCGGGGGTATTGCTATGGCTACACCTTC
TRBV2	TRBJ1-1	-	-	CASSVQGRITEAFF	TGTGCCAGCAGCGTACAGGGTCGGATCACTGAAGCTTTCTTT
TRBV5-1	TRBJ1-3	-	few	CASSLRGVNSGNTIYF	TGCGCCAGCAGCTTGCGGGGCGTGAACTCTGGAAACACCATATATTTT
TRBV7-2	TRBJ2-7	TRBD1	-	CASTPGTGASYEQYF	TGTGCCAGTACCCCGGGGACAGGCGCTTCCTACGAGCAGTACTTC
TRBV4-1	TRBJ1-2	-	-	CASSREGRTPNYGYTF	TGCGCCAGCAGCCGGGAGGGCAGGACCCCTAACTATGGCTACACCTTC
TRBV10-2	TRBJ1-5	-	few	CASSSLGDGSGQPQHF	TGCGCCAGCAGCTCATTGGGGGACGGAAGCGGCCAGCCCCAGCATTTT
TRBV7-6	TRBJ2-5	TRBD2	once	CASSSTSGGTQETQYF	TGTGCCAGCAGCTCCACTAGCGGGGGGACACAAGAGACCCAGTACTTC
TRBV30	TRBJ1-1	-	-	CAWSKARTMNTEAFF	TGTGCCTGGAGTAAGGCCAGGACGATGAACACTGAAGCTTTCTTT
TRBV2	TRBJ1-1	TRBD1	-	CASSERARGLRAFF	TGTGCCAGCAGTGAACGGGCCAGGGGGCTGCGGGCTTTCTTT
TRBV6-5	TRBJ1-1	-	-	CASKVGLNTEAFF	TGTGCCAGCAAAGTAGGACTGAACACTGAAGCTTTCTTT
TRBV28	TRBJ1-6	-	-	CASSLGGNNSPLHF	TGTGCCAGCAGTTTGGGAGGGAATAATTCACCCCTCCACTTT
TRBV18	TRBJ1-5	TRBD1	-	CASSPEATGGQPQHF	TGTGCCAGCTCACCGGAGGCAACAGGGGGTCAGCCCCAGCATTTT
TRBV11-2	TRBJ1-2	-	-	CASSQIRTGISNYGYTF	TGTGCCAGCAGCCAAATTCGAACAGGGATCTCTAACTATGGCTACACCTTC
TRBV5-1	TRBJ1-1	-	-	CASSVPVANTEAFF	TGCGCCAGCAGTGTGCCCGTCGCGAACACTGAAGCTTTCTTT
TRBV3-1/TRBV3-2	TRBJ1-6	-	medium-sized	CASSQDTGRSPLHF	TGTGCCAGCAGCCAAGATACAGGGCGTTCACCCCTCCACTTT
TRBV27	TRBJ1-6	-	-	CASSTRGVNIGGNSPLHF	TGTGCCAGTTCAACGAGGGGGGTTAATATCGGTGGTAATTCACCCCTCCACTTT
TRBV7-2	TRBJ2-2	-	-	CASSRQGTDTGELFF	TGTGCCAGCAGCCGGCAGGGTACGGACACCGGGGAGCTGTTTTTT
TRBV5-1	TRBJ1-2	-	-	CASSPGDYGYTF	TGCGCCAGCAGCCCGGGCGACTATGGCTACACCTTC
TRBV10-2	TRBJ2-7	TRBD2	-	CASSEAGGRSYEQYF	TGCGCCAGCAGCGAAGCGGGAGGTCGCTCCTACGAGCAGTACTTC
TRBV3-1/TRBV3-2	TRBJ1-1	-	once	CASSLGLWIGQGTKTEAFF	TGTGCCAGCAGCCTCGGTTTGTGGATAGGGCAGGGAACTAAAACTGAAGCTTTCTTT
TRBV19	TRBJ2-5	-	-	CASSINGETQYF	TGTGCCAGTAGTATAAACGGGGAGACCCAGTACTTC
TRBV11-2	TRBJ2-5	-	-	CASSGGVYTQYF	TGTGCCAGCAGCGGGGGCGTGTATACCCAGTACTTC
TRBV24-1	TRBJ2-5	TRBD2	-	CATSDPSGEETQYF	TGTGCCACCAGTGATCCTAGCGGCGAAGAGACCCAGTACTTC